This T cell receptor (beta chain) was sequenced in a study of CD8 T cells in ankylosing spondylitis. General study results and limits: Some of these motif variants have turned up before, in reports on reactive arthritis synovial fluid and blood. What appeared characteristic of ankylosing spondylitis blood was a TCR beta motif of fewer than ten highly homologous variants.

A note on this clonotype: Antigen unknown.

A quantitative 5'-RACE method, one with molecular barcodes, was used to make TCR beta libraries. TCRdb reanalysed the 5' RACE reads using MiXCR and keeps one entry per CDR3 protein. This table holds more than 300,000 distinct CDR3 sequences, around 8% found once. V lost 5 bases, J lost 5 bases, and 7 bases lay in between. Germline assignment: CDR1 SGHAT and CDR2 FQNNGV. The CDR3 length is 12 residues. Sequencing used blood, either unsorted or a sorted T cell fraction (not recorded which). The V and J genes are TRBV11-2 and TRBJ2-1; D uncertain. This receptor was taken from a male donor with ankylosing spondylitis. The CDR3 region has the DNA TGTGCCAGCAGCCCGGTCCACAATGAGCAGTTCTTC. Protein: CASSPVHNEQFF.